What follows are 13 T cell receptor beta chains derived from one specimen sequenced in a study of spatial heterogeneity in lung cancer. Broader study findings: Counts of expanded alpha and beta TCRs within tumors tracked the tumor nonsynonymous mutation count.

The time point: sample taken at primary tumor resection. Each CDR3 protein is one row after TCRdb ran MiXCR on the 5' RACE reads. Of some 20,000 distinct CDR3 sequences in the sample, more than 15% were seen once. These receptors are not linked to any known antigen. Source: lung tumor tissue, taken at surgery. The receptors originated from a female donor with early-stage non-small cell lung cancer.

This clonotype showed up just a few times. CDR3 in DNA: TGTGCAAGTCGCCCCTTCACCCTTCTACCTAGCTCTGGGGCCAACGTCCTGACTTTC. Translating gives CASRPFTLLPSSGANVLTF. The genes are TRBV12-2 and TRBJ2-6. TRBV12-2 is labeled a pseudogene. The CDR3 extends over 19 amino acids.

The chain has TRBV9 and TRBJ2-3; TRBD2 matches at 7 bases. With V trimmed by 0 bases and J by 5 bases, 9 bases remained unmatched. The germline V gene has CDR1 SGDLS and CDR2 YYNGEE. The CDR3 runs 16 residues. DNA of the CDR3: TGTGCCAGCAGCGTAGACGCTAGCGGAGTGGTAGATACGCAGTATTTT. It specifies CASSVDASGVVDTQYF.

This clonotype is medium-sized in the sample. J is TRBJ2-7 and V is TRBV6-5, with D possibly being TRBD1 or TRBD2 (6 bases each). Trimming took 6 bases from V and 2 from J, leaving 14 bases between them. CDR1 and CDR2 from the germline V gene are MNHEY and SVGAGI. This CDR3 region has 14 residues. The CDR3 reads CASRAGHGAYEQYF. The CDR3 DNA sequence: TGTGCCAGCAGGGCGGGACACGGGGCCTACGAGCAGTACTTC.

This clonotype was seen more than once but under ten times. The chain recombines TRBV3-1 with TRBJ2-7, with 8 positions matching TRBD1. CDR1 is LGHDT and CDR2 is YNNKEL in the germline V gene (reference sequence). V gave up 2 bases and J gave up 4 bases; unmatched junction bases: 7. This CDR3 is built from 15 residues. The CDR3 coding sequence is TGTGCCAGCAGCCAATGGCACGACAGGGGATACGAGCAGTACTTC. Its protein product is CASSQWHDRGYEQYF.

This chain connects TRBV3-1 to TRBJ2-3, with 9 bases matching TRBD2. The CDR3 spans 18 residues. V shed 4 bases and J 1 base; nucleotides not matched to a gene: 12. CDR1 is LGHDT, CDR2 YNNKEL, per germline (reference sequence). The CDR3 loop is CASSRFSGSGSGTDTQYF. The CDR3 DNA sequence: TGTGCCAGCAGCCGGTTTAGCGGGAGCGGATCGGGCACAGATACGCAGTATTTT.

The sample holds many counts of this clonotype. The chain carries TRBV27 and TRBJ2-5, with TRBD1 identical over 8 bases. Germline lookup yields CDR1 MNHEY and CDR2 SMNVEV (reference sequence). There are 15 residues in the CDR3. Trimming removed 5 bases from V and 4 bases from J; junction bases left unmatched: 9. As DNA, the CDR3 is TGTGCCAGCAGTCCTGGACAGGGTTACTCAGAGACCCAGTACTTC. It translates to CASSPGQGYSETQYF.

CDR3: CASSQDFVGTGELFF. CDR3 sequence (DNA): TGTGCCAGCAGCCAAGATTTCGTCGGCACCGGGGAGCTGTTTTTT. The chain couples TRBV3-1 to TRBJ2-2; no clear D gene. V lost 0 bases and J lost 4, with 9 bases in between. The germline gives CDR1 LGHDT, CDR2 YNNKEL (reference sequence). The CDR3 spans 15 residues.

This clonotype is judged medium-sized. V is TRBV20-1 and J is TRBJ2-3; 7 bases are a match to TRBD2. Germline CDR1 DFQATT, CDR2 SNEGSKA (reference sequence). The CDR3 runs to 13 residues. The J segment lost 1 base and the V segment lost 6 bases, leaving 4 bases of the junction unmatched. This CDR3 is CSARREGTDTQYF. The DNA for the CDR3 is TGCAGTGCGAGACGGGAGGGCACAGATACGCAGTATTTT.

The CDR3 DNA sequence: TGCAGTGCTAGAGATCGACTGGGAAAAATGGGATCTGGGGCCAACGTCCTGACTTTC. Protein: CSARDRLGKMGSGANVLTF. The V call is TRBV20-1, the J call TRBJ2-6; D is unclear. V shed 0 bases and J shed 1 base, with 19 bases lying between them. The germline gives CDR1 DFQATT, CDR2 SNEGSKA (reference sequence). The CDR3 length is 19 residues.

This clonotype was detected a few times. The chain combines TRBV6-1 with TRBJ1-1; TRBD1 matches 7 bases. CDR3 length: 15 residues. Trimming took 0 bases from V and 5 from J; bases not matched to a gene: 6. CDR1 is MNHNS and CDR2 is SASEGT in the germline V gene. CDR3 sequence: CASSEARQGGTEAFF. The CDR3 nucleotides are TGTGCCAGCAGTGAAGCGAGACAGGGAGGGACTGAAGCTTTCTTT.

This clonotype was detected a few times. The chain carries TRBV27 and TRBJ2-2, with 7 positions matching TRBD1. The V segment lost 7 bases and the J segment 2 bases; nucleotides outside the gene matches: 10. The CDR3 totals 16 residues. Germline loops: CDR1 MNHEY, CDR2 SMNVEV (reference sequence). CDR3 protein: CASNPKTGSNTGELFF. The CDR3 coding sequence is TGTGCCAGCAACCCAAAGACAGGGTCCAACACCGGGGAGCTGTTTTTT.

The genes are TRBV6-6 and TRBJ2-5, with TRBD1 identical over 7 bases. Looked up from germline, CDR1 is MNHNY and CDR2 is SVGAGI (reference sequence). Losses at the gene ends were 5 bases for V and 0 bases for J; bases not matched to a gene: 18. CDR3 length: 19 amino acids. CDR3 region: CASSLPQGRLLNDQETQYF. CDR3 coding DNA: TGTGCCAGCAGTCTACCACAGGGGCGGCTGTTGAATGACCAAGAGACCCAGTACTTC.

The chain's CDR3 is CASSPYIGQYEQYF. The CDR3 DNA reads TGCGCCAGCAGCCCGTACATAGGCCAGTACGAGCAGTACTTC. The gene calls are TRBV5-1 and TRBJ2-7, with unresolved D. The germline gives CDR1 SGHRS, CDR2 YFSETQ. This CDR3 is 14 amino acids long. Trimming took 4 bases from V and 4 from J, leaving 15 bases between them. Full variable domain (outside the CDR3, taken from reference TRBV5-1 and TRBJ2-7): KAGVTQTPRYLIKTRGQQVTLSCSPISGHRSVSWYQQTPGQGLQFLFEYFSETQRNKGNFPGRFSGRQFSNSRSEMNVSTLELGDSALYLCASSPYIGQYEQYFGPGTRLTVT.